A single sample gave rise to the 24 T cell receptor beta chains below, sequenced in a study of T cell repertoires in cytomegalovirus infection (dated 2019 in TCRdb). TCRdb shows the sequencer as Illumina HiSeq 1500. TCRdb trimmed public reads at Q25 via fastp, called clones via MiXCR and kept in-frame beta chains. Under each unique CDR3 protein, matching rows form one entry showing the most common genes and DNA. The sample table contains some 220,000 distinct CDR3 sequences; only one count was recorded for around 6.2% of them. 5.5% to 8% of the sample comes from the top ten. Sequences were obtained from PBMCs. All receptors come from a human donor in good health (CMV status not recorded). Some clones in this sample may be carry-over from other donors' samples.

There are a few counts of this clonotype. V usage is TRBV5-1 and J usage is TRBJ1-1, with D unclear. CDR1 and CDR2 from the germline V gene are SGHRS and YFSETQ. There are 12 residues in the CDR3. With 7 bases removed from V and 1 base from J, the gap between germline ends came to 8 bases. CDR3 sequence: CASGGSNTEAFF. CDR3 nucleotide sequence: TGCGCCAGCGGCGGATCGAACACTGAAGCTTTCTTT.

There are a few counts of this clonotype. The chain has TRBV25-1 and TRBJ1-2; D ambiguous. The V end was cut by 4 bases, the J end by 2 bases, with 8 bases between. The V gene's germline CDR1 is MGHDK and CDR2 SYGVNS. The length of the CDR3 is 13 residues. In nucleotides, the CDR3 is TGTGCCAGCAGTGGGCCAATGAACTATGGCTACACCTTC. Its protein product is CASSGPMNYGYTF.

This clonotype was detected many times. V and J are TRBV7-2 and TRBJ1-1, with no clear D. V dropped 5 bases and J dropped 7 bases, with 14 bases sitting between them. This CDR3 region has 13 residues. The V gene's germline CDR1 is SGHTA and CDR2 FQGNSA. CDR3 sequence: CASSRQINFEAFF. The CDR3 DNA reads as TGTGCCAGCAGCCGCCAAATTAACTTTGAAGCTTTCTTT. The whole variable domain, remainder taken from reference TRBV7-2 and TRBJ1-1, is GAGVSQSPSNKVTEKGKDVELRCDPISGHTALYWYRQSLGQGLEFLIYFQGNSAPDKSGLPSDRFSAERTGGSVSTLTIQRTQQEDSAVYLCASSRQINFEAFFGQGTRLTVV.

Many counts were recorded for this clonotype. The rearrangement uses TRBV7-2 and TRBJ2-1; D possibly corresponds to TRBD2 (7 bases). CDR1 and CDR2 (germline): SGHTA, FQGNSA. V was trimmed by 3 bases and J by 4 bases, leaving 16 bases between them. The CDR3 has 16 amino acids. The CDR3 nucleotides are TGTGCCAGCAGCTTTGGCTACAGGGAGGGTTACAATGAGCAGTTCTTC. Protein sequence: CASSFGYREGYNEQFF.

Only a few counts were recorded for this clonotype. V is TRBV6-2 or TRBV6-3 and J is TRBJ1-5; possible D gene TRBD1, 5 bases. With 2 bases removed from V and 4 bases from J, the gap between germline ends came to 9 bases. The CDR3 is 14 amino acids. The germline gives CDR1 MNHEY, CDR2 SVGEGT. The CDR3 nucleotides are TGTGCCAGCAGTTACAGGGGAGCTAATCAGCCCCAGCATTTT. It is translated as CASSYRGANQPQHF.

This clonotype has a count of ten or more. The chain links TRBV6-1 to TRBJ2-7; 9 nucleotides line up with TRBD1. Trimming removed 5 bases from V and 6 bases from J; junction bases left unmatched: 8. Germline assignment: CDR1 MNHNS and CDR2 SASEGT. The CDR3 runs to 14 residues. CDR3 sequence reads: CASSPGQGGSEQYF. The CDR3 nucleotides read TGTGCCAGCAGTCCGGGACAGGGTGGTAGCGAGCAGTACTTC.

Turning to this clonotype: A much larger clone lies a single base off, so this may be a read error. The V and J genes are TRBV7-2 and TRBJ2-5; 8 bases agree with TRBD2. Trimming took 5 bases from V and 3 from J; bases not matched to a gene: 8. The CDR3 is made up of 15 amino acids. CDR1 SGHTA and CDR2 FQGNSA come from the germline V gene. The CDR3 loop is CASSPDGTRKETQYF. The CDR3 bases are TGTGCCAGCAGCCCCGATGGGACTAGGAAAGAGACCCAGTACTTC.

This clonotype was counted many times. The rearrangement links TRBV29-1 to TRBJ1-2; possible D gene TRBD1, 5 bases. Germline CDR1 SQVTM, CDR2 ANQGSEA. This CDR3 is 11 amino acids long. V lost 7 bases, J lost 7 bases, and 13 bases lay in between. The CDR3 region is CSAGTSGGYTF. The CDR3 region has the DNA TGCAGCGCTGGGACTTCGGGTGGCTACACCTTC.

There are many counts of this clonotype. The chain carries TRBV11-3 and TRBJ1-6; the D is unclear. CDR3 length: 14 residues. The V gene's germline CDR1 is SGHNT and CDR2 YENEEA. The germline V and J ends were trimmed by 3 bases and 6 bases, with 9 bases remaining between them. The DNA for the CDR3 is TGTGCCAGCAGCTTTTCGACGGGTAATTCACCCCTCCACTTT. This encodes CASSFSTGNSPLHF.

This clonotype appeared many times. The chain couples TRBV28 to TRBJ2-5; 12 bases match TRBD2. The CDR3 has 18 residues. Germline values: CDR1 MDHEN, CDR2 SYDVKM. V shed 3 bases and J 5 bases; nucleotides not matched to a gene: 13. CDR3 DNA: TGTGCCAGCAGTTTTCACCCCTCTACTAGCGGGGGGAGGGAGACCCAGTACTTC. Its translation is CASSFHPSTSGGRETQYF.

The chain uses TRBV28 and TRBJ1-1, with TRBD1 identical over 7 bases. V trimming: 1 base; J trimming: 4 bases; junction bases outside the gene matches: 0. The CDR3 has 13 residues. Per the germline V gene, CDR1 is MDHEN and CDR2 is SYDVKM. CDR3 residues: CASSLSGGTEAFF. CDR3 coding DNA: TGTGCCAGCAGTTTATCAGGGGGCACTGAAGCTTTCTTT.

This clonotype was found many times. The chain joins TRBV6-1 to TRBJ2-7, with 8 bases that match TRBD1. Germline lookup yields CDR1 MNHNS and CDR2 SASEGT. V lost 3 bases to trimming and J lost 0 bases; unmatched junction nucleotides: 4. The length of the CDR3 is 15 residues. The DNA of the CDR3 is TGTGCCAGCAGTGATCGGGACAGGATCTCCTACGAGCAGTACTTC. This encodes CASSDRDRISYEQYF.

The CDR3 bases are TGTGCCAGTTCAAGTTCAAGCCTCTCTGGGGCCAACGTCCTGACTTTC. Its translation: CASSSSSLSGANVLTF. The chain uses TRBV6-6 and TRBJ2-6; D is unresolved. The CDR3 has 16 residues. V was shortened by 9 bases and J by 0 bases, with 15 bases between the two germline ends. Germline CDR1 reads MNHNY; CDR2 reads SVGAGI (reference sequence).

Many counts were recorded for this clonotype. J is TRBJ1-1 and V is TRBV6-2 or TRBV6-3; 10 bases line up with TRBD1. The CDR3 has 14 residues. Per the germline V gene, CDR1 is MNHEY and CDR2 is SVGEGT. V was pared by 6 bases and J by 5 bases, with 6 bases of the junction left unmatched. The CDR3 region is CASRPGQGVTEAFF. In DNA, the CDR3 is TGTGCCAGCAGACCCGGACAGGGGGTGACTGAAGCTTTCTTT.

This clonotype showed up just a few times. The rearrangement joins TRBV20-1 to TRBJ1-3; D gene ambiguous. Germline CDR1 and CDR2: DFQATT and SNEGSKA (reference sequence). The germline V and J ends were trimmed by 3 bases and 0 bases, with 12 bases remaining between them. This CDR3 has 15 amino acids. The CDR3 region is CSASLDGASGNTIYF. CDR3 nucleotide sequence: TGCAGTGCTAGTTTGGACGGAGCCTCTGGAAACACCATATATTTT.

This clonotype was recorded at least ten times. Mismatch with germline at one junction end may stem from a read error. V gene TRBV7-6 combines with J gene TRBJ2-3, with D maybe TRBD2 (6 bases). The CDR3 spans 14 residues. Looked up from germline, CDR1 is SGHVS and CDR2 is FNYEAQ. CDR3 sequence (DNA): TGTGCCAGCACCTTAACGGGGGAAACAGATACGCAGTATTTT. Amino acids: CASTLTGETDTQYF.

In its sample, this clonotype was seen many times. CDR3 sequence reads: CASSLQQANTEAFF. The CDR3 nucleotides are TGTGCCAGCAGCTTGCAACAGGCGAACACTGAAGCTTTCTTT. The gene calls are TRBV5-5 and TRBJ1-1; possibly TRBD1 for D (5 bases). The CDR3 is 14 amino acids. Germline V gives CDR1 SGHKS, CDR2 YYEKEE (reference sequence). With 1 base removed from V and 1 base from J, the gap between germline ends came to 8 bases.

This clonotype occurred many times. The chain uses TRBV7-2 and TRBJ2-3; D possibly corresponds to TRBD1 (5 bases). The CDR3 totals 15 residues. Germline V CDR1 and CDR2: SGHTA, FQGNSA. The germline V and J ends were trimmed by 1 base and 4 bases, with 12 bases remaining between them. CDR3 sequence reads: CASSLEGAGADTQYF. For the CDR3, the DNA is TGTGCCAGCAGCTTAGAAGGGGCTGGGGCAGATACGCAGTATTTT.

There are a few counts of this clonotype. This chain connects TRBV20-1 to TRBJ2-5; 7 nucleotides agree with TRBD1. Germline CDR1 DFQATT, CDR2 SNEGSKA (reference sequence). Trimming removed 6 bases from V and 1 base from J; junction bases left unmatched: 5. This CDR3 contains 13 residues. CDR3 nucleotides: TGCAGTGCCCCCACAGGGGCCCAAGAGACCCAGTACTTC. It is translated as CSAPTGAQETQYF.

This clonotype has ten or more counts. The V gene is TRBV20-1, the J gene TRBJ1-1, with D perhaps matching TRBD1 (6 bases). Germline V lookup: CDR1 DFQATT, CDR2 SNEGSKA (reference sequence). The CDR3 contains 13 residues. CDR3 loop: CSLRGGTNTEAFF. CDR3 nucleotides: TGCAGCTTAAGGGGGGGGACTAACACTGAAGCTTTCTTT.

This clonotype was recorded at least ten times. This rearrangement joins TRBV20-1 to TRBJ2-1; D may be TRBD2 (5 bases). The V and J ends lost 6 bases and 6 bases respectively, with 12 bases between them. This CDR3 region has 12 residues. CDR1 and CDR2 from the germline V gene are DFQATT and SNEGSKA (reference sequence). DNA of the CDR3: TGCAGTGCGGACTTAAACAGCAATGAGCAGTTCTTC. Encoded protein: CSADLNSNEQFF.

The chain uses TRBV5-8 and TRBJ2-5; D is unresolved. V gave up 5 bases and J gave up 1 base, with 6 bases separating them. The CDR3 totals 12 residues. CDR1 and CDR2 from the germline V gene are SGHTS and YDEGEE. In nucleotides, the CDR3 is TGTGCCAGCAGTCGACTCCAAGAGACCCAGTACTTC. Protein: CASSRLQETQYF.

This clonotype was detected ten times or more. CDR3 sequence: CAISGERGDTEAFF. In DNA, the CDR3 is TGTGCCATCAGTGGCGAGCGGGGGGACACTGAAGCTTTCTTT. The chain links TRBV10-3 to TRBJ1-1; D might be TRBD1 (5 bases). The germline V and J ends were trimmed by 4 bases and 3 bases, with 12 bases remaining between them. The CDR3 is 14 residues long. The germline V gene encodes CDR1 ENHRY and CDR2 SYGVKD.

This clonotype was detected ten times or more. The CDR3 sequence is CASSSLQGGDTGELFF. Here the CDR3 DNA reads TGTGCCAGCAGCTCCCTCCAGGGTGGGGACACCGGGGAGCTGTTTTTT. The rearrangement joins TRBV7-6 to TRBJ2-2; a weak D match, TRBD1 (5 bases). Trimming stripped 4 bases from V and 3 bases from J, with 15 bases between. CDR1 SGHVS and CDR2 FNYEAQ come from the germline V gene. This CDR3 comprises 16 residues. The entire variable domain, with the rest obtained from reference TRBV7-6 and TRBJ2-2, is as follows: GAGVSQSPRYKVTKRGQDVALRCDPISGHVSLYWYRQALGQGPEFLTYFNYEAQQDKSGLPNDRFSAERPEGSISTLTIQRTEQRDSAMYRCASSSLQGGDTGELFFGEGSRLTVL.